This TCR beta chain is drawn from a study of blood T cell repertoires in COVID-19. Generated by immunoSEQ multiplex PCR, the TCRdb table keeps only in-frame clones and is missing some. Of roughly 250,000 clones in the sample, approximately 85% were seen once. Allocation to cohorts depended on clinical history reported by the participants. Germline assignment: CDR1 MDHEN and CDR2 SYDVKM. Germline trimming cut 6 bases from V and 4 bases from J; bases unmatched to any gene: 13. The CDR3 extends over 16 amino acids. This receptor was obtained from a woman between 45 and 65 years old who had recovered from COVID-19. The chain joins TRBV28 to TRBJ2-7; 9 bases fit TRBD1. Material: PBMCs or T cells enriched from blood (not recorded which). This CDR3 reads CASSPPQDRGRYEQYF. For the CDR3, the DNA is TGTGCCAGCAGCCCCCCTCAGGACAGGGGTCGGTACGAGCAGTACTTC.